The clone carrying this T cell receptor beta chain was seen more than once but under ten times. The data were obtained in a study of blood T cells in healthy people across ages. Sample-barcoded 5' priming and a J-beta primer mix drove a second PCR of about 6 to 12 cycles. One entry per CDR3 protein results from TCRdb running MiXCR on the 5' RACE reads. The sample has about 1.5 million distinct CDR3 sequences; about 45% are singletons. This CDR3 has 13 amino acids. V lost 2 bases, J lost 11 bases, and 15 bases lay in between. CDR1 and CDR2 from the germline V gene are LGHNA and YSLEER. Sequencing input: blood. This sequence joins TRBV4-3 and TRBJ2-5; maybe TRBD2 (6 bases). This sequence originates from a woman aged 18-35 years in good health. The CDR3 reads CASSQRPGVEQYF. CDR3 bases: TGCGCCAGCAGCCAAAGACCGGGGGTAGAGCAGTACTTC.